This record looks at one T cell receptor (beta chain) sequence and its context. Its antigen is as yet unknown. These data are taken from a study of CD8 T cells in Susac syndrome. Regarding the study as a whole: It was acknowledged in the study that the number of individuals who were included in its TCR sequencing and HLA analysis was relatively small.

When the RNA was reverse transcribed, random hexamers were used with an input of roughly 0.45 to 1 ug. TCRdb fed the immunoSEQ multiplex PCR reads into MiXCR, producing one record per CDR3 protein. The data show about 120,000 distinct CDR3 sequences, around 90% seen once. Germline V CDR1 and CDR2: ENHRY, SYGVKD. The CDR3 is 13 amino acids. Trimming took 6 bases from V and 2 from J, leaving 10 bases between them. The gene calls are TRBV10-3 and TRBJ1-1; tentative D call: TRBD1 (5 bases). The TCR sequence derives from a human donor in good health. Source material: CD4+ T cells from PBMCs. CDR3 in amino acids: CAISLGGNTEAFF. CDR3 sequence (DNA): TGTGCCATCAGCCTGGGGGGTAACACTGAAGCTTTCTTT.